This T cell receptor beta chain was identified in a study of OX40 agonist ivuxolimab in advanced cancers. Findings of the study overall: Averaged across samples, CD8+ T cells carried more expanded clones than CD4+ did.

Comment on this clone: No antigen is known for it.

Unmatched junction bases numbered 2, after V lost 0 bases and J lost 4 bases. The CDR3 contains 15 residues. CDR1 is SGHNT, CDR2 YYREEE, per germline (reference sequence). Libraries were prepared by immunoSEQ multiplex PCR; TCRdb keeps only in-frame clonotypes and omits some of them. The table lists around 57,000 clones, 70% to 90% of them singletons. This TCR was recovered from an adult with an advanced solid tumor such as melanoma, head and neck, liver or kidney cancer. This specimen consisted of CD4+ or CD8+ T cells sorted from blood, obtained in a trial of the OX40 agonist ivuxolimab. The chain recombines TRBV5-4 with TRBJ1-1, with TRBD1 identical over 11 bases. CDR3 in amino acids: CASSLVGTGGTEAFF. DNA of the CDR3: TGTGCCAGCAGCTTGGTCGGGACAGGGGGCACTGAAGCTTTCTTT.